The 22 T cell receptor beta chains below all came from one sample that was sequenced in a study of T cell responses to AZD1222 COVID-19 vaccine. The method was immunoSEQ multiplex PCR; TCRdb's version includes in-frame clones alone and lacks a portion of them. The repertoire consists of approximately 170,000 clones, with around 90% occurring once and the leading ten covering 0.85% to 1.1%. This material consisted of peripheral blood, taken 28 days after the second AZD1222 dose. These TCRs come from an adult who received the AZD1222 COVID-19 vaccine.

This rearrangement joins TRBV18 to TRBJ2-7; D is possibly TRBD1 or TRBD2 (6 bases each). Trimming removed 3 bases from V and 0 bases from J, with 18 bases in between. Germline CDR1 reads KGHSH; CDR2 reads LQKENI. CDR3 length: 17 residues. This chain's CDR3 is CASSPGAGGPSSYEQYF. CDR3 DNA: TGTGCCAGCTCACCCGGGGCCGGGGGCCCCAGCTCCTACGAGCAGTACTTC.

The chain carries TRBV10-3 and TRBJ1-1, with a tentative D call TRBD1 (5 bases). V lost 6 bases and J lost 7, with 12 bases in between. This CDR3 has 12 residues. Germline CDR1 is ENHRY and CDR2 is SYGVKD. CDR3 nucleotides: TGTGCCATCAGCCTTGACAGCCATGAAGCTTTCTTT. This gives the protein CAISLDSHEAFF.

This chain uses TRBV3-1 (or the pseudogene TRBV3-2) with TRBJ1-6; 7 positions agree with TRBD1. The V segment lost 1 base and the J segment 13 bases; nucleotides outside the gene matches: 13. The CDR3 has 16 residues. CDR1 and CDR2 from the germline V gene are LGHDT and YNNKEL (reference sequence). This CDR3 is CASSQGSTGNISPLHF. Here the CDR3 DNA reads TGTGCCAGCAGCCAAGGCTCGACAGGGAACATTAGCCCCCTCCACTTT.

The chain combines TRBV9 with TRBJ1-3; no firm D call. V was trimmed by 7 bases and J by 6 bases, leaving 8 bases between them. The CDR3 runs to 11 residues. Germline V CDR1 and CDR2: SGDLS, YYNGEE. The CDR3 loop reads CASGRENTIYF. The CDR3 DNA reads TGTGCCAGCGGGCGCGAAAACACCATATATTTT.

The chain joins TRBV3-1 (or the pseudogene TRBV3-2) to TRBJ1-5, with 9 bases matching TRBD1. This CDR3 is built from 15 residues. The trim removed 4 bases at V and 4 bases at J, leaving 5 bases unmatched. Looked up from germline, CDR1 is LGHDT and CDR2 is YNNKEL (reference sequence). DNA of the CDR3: TGTGCCAGCAGCCCACAGGGGGCGGTGAATCAGCCCCAGCATTTT. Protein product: CASSPQGAVNQPQHF.

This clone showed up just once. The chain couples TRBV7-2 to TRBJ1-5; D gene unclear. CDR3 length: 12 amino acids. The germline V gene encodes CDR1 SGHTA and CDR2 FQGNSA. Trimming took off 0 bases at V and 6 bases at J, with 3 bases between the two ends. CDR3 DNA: TGTGCCAGCAGCTTAGCTGGTCAGCCCCAGCATTTT. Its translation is CASSLAGQPQHF.

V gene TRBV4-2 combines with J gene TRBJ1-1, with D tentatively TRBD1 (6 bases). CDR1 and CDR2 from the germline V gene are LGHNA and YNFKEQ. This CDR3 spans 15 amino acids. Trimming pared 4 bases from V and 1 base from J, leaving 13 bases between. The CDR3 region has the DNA TGTGCCAGCAGCCCCCGGGACACGAAGAACACTGAAGCTTTCTTT. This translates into CASSPRDTKNTEAFF.

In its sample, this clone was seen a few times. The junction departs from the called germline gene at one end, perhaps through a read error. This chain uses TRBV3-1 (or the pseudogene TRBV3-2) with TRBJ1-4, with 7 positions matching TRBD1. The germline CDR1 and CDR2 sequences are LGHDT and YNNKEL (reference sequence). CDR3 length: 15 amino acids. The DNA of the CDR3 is TGTGCCAGCAGCTTTCGGGATGGGACAGTTGAAGAACTGTTTTTT. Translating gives CASSFRDGTVEELFF.

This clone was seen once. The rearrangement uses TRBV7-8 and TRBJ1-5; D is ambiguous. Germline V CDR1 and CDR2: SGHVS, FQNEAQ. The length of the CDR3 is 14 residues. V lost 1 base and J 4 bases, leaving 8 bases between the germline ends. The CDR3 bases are TGTGCCAGCAGCTTAGTCGGGCAGAATCAGCCCCAGCATTTT. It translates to CASSLVGQNQPQHF.

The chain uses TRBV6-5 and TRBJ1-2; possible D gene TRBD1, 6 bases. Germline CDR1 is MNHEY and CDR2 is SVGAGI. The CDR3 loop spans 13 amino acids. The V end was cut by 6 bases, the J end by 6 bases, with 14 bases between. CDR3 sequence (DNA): TGTGCCAGCAGGACAACAGGGTCCAATGGCTACACCTTC. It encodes CASRTTGSNGYTF.

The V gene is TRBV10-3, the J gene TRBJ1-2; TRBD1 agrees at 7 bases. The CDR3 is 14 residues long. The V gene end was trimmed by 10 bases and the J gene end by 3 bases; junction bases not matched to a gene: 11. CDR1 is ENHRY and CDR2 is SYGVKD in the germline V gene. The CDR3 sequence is CATRHRGEDYGYTF. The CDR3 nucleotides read TGTGCCACCCGTCACAGGGGCGAGGACTATGGCTACACCTTC.

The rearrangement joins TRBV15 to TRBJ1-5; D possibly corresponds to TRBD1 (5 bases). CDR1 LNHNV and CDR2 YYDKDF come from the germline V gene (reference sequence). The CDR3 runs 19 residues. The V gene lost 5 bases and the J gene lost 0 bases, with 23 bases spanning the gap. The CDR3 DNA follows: TGTGCCACCAGCCCGGGGAGAGGGGCCCCGACTTATAGCAATCAGCCCCAGCATTTT. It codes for CATSPGRGAPTYSNQPQHF.

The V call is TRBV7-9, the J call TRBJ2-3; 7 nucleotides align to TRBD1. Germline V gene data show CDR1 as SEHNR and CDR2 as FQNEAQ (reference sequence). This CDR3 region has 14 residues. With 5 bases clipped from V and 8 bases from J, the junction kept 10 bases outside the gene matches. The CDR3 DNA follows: TGTGCCAGCAGCGCAGGACAGGAGTCGGGTACGCAGTATTTT. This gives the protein CASSAGQESGTQYF.

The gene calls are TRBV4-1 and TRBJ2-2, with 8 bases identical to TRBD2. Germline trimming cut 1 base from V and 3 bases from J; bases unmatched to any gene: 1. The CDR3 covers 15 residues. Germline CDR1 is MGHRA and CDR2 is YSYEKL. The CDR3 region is CASSQGRGDTGELFF. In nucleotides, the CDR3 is TGCGCCAGCAGCCAAGGGCGGGGGGACACCGGGGAGCTGTTTTTT.

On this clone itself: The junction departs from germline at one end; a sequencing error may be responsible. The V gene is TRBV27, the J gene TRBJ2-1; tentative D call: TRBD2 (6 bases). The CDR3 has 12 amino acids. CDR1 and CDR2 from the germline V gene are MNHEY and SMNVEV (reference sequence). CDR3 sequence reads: CASSLSSDEQFF. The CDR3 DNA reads TGTGCCAGCAGTCTATCTAGCGATGAGCAGTTCTTC.

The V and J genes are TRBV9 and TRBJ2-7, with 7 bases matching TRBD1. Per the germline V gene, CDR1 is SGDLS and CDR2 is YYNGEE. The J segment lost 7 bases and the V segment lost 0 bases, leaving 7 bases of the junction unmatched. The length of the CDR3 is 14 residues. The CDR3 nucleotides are TGTGCCAGCAGCGTAGTGGGTACAGGGGCTGAGCAGTACTTC. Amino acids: CASSVVGTGAEQYF.

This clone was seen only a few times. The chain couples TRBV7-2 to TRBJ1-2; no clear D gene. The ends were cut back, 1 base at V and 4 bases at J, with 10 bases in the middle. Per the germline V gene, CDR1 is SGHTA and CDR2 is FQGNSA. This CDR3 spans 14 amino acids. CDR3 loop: CASSLVGTVYGYTF. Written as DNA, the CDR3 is TGTGCCAGCAGCTTAGTGGGTACAGTCTATGGCTACACCTTC. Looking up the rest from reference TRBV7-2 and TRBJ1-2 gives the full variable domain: GAGVSQSPSNKVTEKGKDVELRCDPISGHTALYWYRQSLGQGLEFLIYFQGNSAPDKSGLPSDRFSAERTGGSVSTLTIQRTQQEDSAVYLCASSLVGTVYGYTFGSGTRLTVV.

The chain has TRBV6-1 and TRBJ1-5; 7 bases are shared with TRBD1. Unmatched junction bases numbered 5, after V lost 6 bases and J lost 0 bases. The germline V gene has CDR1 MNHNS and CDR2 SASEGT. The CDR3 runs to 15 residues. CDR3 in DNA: TGTGCCAGCAGGCCGGACAGGAGTAGCAATCAGCCCCAGCATTTT. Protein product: CASRPDRSSNQPQHF.

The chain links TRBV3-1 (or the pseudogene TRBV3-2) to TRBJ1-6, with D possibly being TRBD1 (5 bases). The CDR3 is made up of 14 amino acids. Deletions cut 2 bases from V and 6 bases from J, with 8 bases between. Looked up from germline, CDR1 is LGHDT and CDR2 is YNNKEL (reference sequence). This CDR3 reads CASSQQGSNSPLHF. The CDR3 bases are TGTGCCAGCAGCCAACAGGGTAGTAATTCACCCCTCCACTTT.

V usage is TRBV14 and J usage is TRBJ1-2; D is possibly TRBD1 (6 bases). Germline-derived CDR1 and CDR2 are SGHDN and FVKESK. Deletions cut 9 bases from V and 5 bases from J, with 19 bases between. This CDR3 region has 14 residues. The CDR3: CASAAGGPLYGYTF. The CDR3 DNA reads TGTGCCAGTGCGGCGGGGGGCCCTCTTTATGGCTACACCTTC.

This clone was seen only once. The CDR3 spells CAWSVSALNTEAFF. Written as DNA, the CDR3 is TGTGCCTGGAGTGTGTCAGCCTTGAACACTGAAGCTTTCTTT. This chain links TRBV30 with TRBJ1-1; unclear D gene. The germline CDR1 and CDR2 sequences are GTSNPN and SVGIG (reference sequence). V gave up 0 bases and J gave up 0 bases, with 8 bases separating them. The length of the CDR3 is 14 residues.

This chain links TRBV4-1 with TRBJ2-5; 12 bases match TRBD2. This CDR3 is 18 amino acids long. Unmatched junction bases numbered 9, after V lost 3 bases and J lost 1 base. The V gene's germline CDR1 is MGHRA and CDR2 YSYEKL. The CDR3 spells CASSHPPSGGVFQETQYF. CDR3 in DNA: TGCGCCAGCAGCCATCCGCCTAGCGGGGGGGTGTTCCAAGAGACCCAGTACTTC.